This paragraph covers one T cell receptor beta chain sequence. Which antigen it targets is not known. The input lacks base qualities; no much larger clone sits a single base away. These data are taken from a study of OX40 agonist ivuxolimab in advanced cancers. Notes on the research overall: Ivuxolimab was a fully human IgG2 agonistic monoclonal antibody targeting the costimulatory receptor OX40 (CD134). Intravenous ivuxolimab was administered to patients every 2 weeks at six dose levels: 0.01, 0.1, 0.3, 1.5, 3 and 10 mg/kg. Among the roughly 50 dose-escalation patients, approximately 20 had hepatocellular carcinoma, some 15 melanoma, 9 renal cell carcinoma and 9 head and neck cancer. The dose-escalation cohort was roughly 87% male with a mean age of approximately 60 years, ranging from roughly 20 to 85. Prior anti-PD-1, anti-PD-L1 or anti-CTLA-4 therapy was permitted, and about 40% of dose-escalation patients had received checkpoint inhibitors. Partial responses occurred in three dose-escalation patients, of whom one had hepatocellular carcinoma and two had cutaneous melanoma. The point of sequencing TCRbeta in the periphery was to test whether ivuxolimab changed TCR sequence diversity and drove clonal T-cell expansion. The monotherapy dose-escalation portion (N of about 49 patients) of the phase I ivuxolimab trial is reported in the paper.

The CDR3 runs 14 residues from the cysteine to the phenylalanine. Of the read, only the CDR3 DNA is kept; its 42 bases are in frame from base 1. V lost 4 bases and J lost 5 bases, and the count of bases not matched to a germline gene is 4. Via the germline V gene, CDR1 is MRHNA and CDR2 SNTAGT. The full study reports these points: At doses of 0.1 to 3.0 mg/kg, clonal expansion of both CD4+ and CD8+ blood T cells was observed from baseline to week 6. Low levels of normalized T-cell clonal expansion were also seen in some patients who did not respond. In partial responders in the 0.1-3.0 mg/kg groups, normalized peripheral clonal expansion was found to be among the lowest, especially among CD8+ T cells. Which antigens the clonally expanded peripheral T cells were specific for was not determined. On average, CD8+ T cells showed more expanded clones than CD4+ T cells after ivuxolimab.

The trial excluded patients who had a history of autoimmune disease or who were on systemic immunosuppression. Peripheral blood for TCR sequencing was collected from all dose cohorts at baseline, on cycle 4 day 1, and on cycle 7 day 1. The samples were taken from a phase I, first-in-human, multicenter, open-label dose-escalation trial of ivuxolimab. Adults with locally advanced or metastatic melanoma, renal cell carcinoma, hepatocellular carcinoma or head and neck squamous cell carcinoma were enrolled in the trial. Before TCR sequencing, CD4+ T cells and CD8+ T cells were sorted from peripheral blood as separate populations. For sequencing of the TCRbeta CDR3 region, genomic DNA was extracted from the sorted cells. The immunoSEQ Assay was used to sequence the TCRbeta CDR3 regions. TCRdb limited this immuneACCESS table to in-frame rearrangements with V and J called. A share of clones is missing; checked studies link under half to unresolved V genes, and the rest is unexplained. The table for this sample lists tens of thousands of clones; more than 80% of them were counted only once. The top ten clonotypes cover more than 13% of the sample.

The source was CD4+ or CD8+ T cells sorted from blood, collected in a trial of the OX40 agonist ivuxolimab. The chain is made from TRBV6-4 and TRBJ2-1, and 8 junction bases match TRBD1. This sequence was found in an adult with an advanced solid tumor such as melanoma, head and neck, liver or kidney cancer. The CDR3 protein: CASSANRGNNEQFF. The sequence in DNA is TGTGCCAGCAGTGCGAACAGGGGGAACAATGAGCAGTTCTTC.